This TCR beta chain was obtained from a study of blood T cells in healthy people across ages. Study-wide results and caveats: Older age coincided with a roughly linear decline in TCR beta diversity per million T cells. Whereas aged donors had fewer naive CD4+ cells, long-lived donors had more of them and higher diversity. Lack of knowledge of donor CMV status possibly confounded expanded clonotype changes.

About this clonotype: What it recognizes is unknown.

This CDR3 region has 18 residues. The germline CDR1 and CDR2 sequences are SGHTA and FQGNSA. J gave up 4 bases and V 5 bases, and 14 bases lay outside the gene matches. Primers used in a second PCR of roughly 7 to 11 cycles were a sample-barcoded 5' primer and a J-beta primer mix. In TCRdb, the 5' RACE reads were re-called with MiXCR into one record per CDR3 protein. In the table there are approximately 2,000,000 distinct CDR3 sequences, more than 35% of which are singletons. The sequence was obtained from a human donor in good health. Sequenced sample: blood. The chain is built from TRBV7-2 and TRBJ2-3; 11 bases are a match to TRBD2. For the CDR3, the DNA is TGTGCCAGCAGCCGAGTGGGGGCTAGCGGGGGGTATGCAGATACGCAGTATTTT. It codes for CASSRVGASGGYADTQYF.